The sequence of this T cell receptor beta chain was determined in a study of blood T cell repertoires in COVID-19. The table came from immunoSEQ multiplex PCR; TCRdb's copy has only in-frame clones and leaves some out. The table shows more than 200,000 clones, with around 90% occurring only once. Participant ages covered roughly 18 to 89 years across 24 US areas. Participants' own reports of clinical history determined their cohort assignment. Two negative PCRs, clearance, or symptom resolution characterized the recovered Cohort 3 donors. Sequenced: PBMCs or T cells enriched from blood (not recorded which). The receptor was derived from a woman in her 50s who had recovered from COVID-19.

In nucleotides, the CDR3 is TGTGCCAGTAGGAACACCGGGACAGGGGGGTCCTACGAGCAGTACTTC. It yields the protein CASRNTGTGGSYEQYF. The chain uses TRBV19 and TRBJ2-7; TRBD1 aligns across 11 bases. V was clipped by 6 bases and J by 1 base; unmatched bases: 8. The CDR3 has 16 amino acids. Germline V gene lookup returns CDR1 LNHDA and CDR2 SQIVND (reference sequence).